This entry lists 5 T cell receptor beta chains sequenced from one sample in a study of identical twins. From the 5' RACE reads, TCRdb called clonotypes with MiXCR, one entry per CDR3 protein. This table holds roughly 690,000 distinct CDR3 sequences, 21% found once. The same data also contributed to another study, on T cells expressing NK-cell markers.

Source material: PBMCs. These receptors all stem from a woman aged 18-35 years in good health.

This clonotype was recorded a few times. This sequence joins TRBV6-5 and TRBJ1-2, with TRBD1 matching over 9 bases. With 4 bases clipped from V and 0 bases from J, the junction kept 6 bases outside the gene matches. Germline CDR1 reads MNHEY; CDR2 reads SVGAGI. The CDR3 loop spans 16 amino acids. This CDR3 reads CASSWTGAVANYGYTF. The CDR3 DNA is TGTGCCAGCAGTTGGACAGGGGCGGTAGCTAACTATGGCTACACCTTC.

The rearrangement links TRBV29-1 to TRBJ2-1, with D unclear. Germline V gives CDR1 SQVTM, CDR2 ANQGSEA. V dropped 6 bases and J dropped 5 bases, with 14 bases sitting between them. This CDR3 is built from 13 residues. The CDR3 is CSVSLRLDNEQFF. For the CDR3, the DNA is TGCAGCGTGTCGTTGCGTTTAGACAATGAGCAGTTCTTC.

CDR3 amino acids: CASSFRTGKETQYF. CDR3 nucleotides: TGTGCCAGCAGCTTTCGGACAGGGAAAGAGACCCAGTACTTC. The V call is TRBV7-2, the J call TRBJ2-5, with TRBD1 matching 8 bases. Germline trimming cut 3 bases from V and 3 bases from J; bases unmatched to any gene: 3. The CDR3 spans 14 residues. Germline lookup yields CDR1 SGHTA and CDR2 FQGNSA. Drawing the rest from reference TRBV7-2 and TRBJ2-5, the complete variable domain is GAGVSQSPSNKVTEKGKDVELRCDPISGHTALYWYRQSLGQGLEFLIYFQGNSAPDKSGLPSDRFSAERTGGSVSTLTIQRTQQEDSAVYLCASSFRTGKETQYFGPGTRLLVL.

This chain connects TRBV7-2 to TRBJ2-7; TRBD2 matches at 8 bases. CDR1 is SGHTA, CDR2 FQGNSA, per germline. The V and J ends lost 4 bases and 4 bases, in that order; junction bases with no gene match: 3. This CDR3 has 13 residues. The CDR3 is CASSSSGLYEQYF. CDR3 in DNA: TGTGCCAGCAGCTCTAGCGGGTTGTACGAGCAGTACTTC.

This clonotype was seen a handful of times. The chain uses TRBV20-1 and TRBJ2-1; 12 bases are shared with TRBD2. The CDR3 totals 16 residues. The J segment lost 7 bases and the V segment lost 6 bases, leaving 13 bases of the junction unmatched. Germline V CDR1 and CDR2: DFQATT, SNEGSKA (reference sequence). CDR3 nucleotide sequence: TGCAGTGCCCTCGGCGCTAGCGGGAGGGGAGGTAATGAGCAGTTCTTC. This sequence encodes CSALGASGRGGNEQFF.